This T cell receptor (beta chain) comes out of a study of metastatic and nonmetastatic thyroid tumors. Authors' analysis steps: Variation in CDR3 across clinicopathological groups served as the basis for constructing a distant-metastasis classifier in papillary thyroid cancer. TCRdb re-called the PCR reads through MiXCR. Clone size and V and J calls follow TCRdb, not the original study. The data hold just under 4,000 clones, with less than 40% observed a single time. All patients were untreated before thyroid surgery. This clone ranks as medium-sized (0.01 to 0.1%). The sequencing input was adjacent normal tissue. The TCR sequence derives from a female donor with papillary thyroid cancer or a benign thyroid nodule (not recorded which). Some clones in this sample may be carry-over from other donors' samples.

The CDR3 here is CASSPGEASTDTQYF. CDR3 nucleotide sequence: TGTGCCAGCTCACCAGGAGAAGCTAGCACAGATACGCAGTATTTT. This rearrangement joins TRBV18 to TRBJ2-3; D gene unclear. Trimming took off 2 bases at V and 0 bases at J, with 9 bases between the two ends. CDR1 and CDR2 (germline): KGHSH, LQKENI. This CDR3 contains 15 residues.